A single count supports the clone carrying this TCR beta chain. Produced via immunoSEQ multiplex PCR; TCRdb's table is partial and in-frame only. The table includes more than 200,000 clones, roughly 79% detected once. The data were obtained in a study of cytotoxic CD8 clonotypes in ibrutinib-treated CLL. The CDR3 covers 13 residues. Germline V lookup: CDR1 SNHLY, CDR2 FYNNEI. Trimming removed 4 bases from V and 3 bases from J, with 10 bases in between. The clonotype was recovered from a human donor with chronic lymphocytic leukemia. Sequenced material: PBMCs, taken after 12 months of ibrutinib treatment. J is TRBJ2-7 and V is TRBV2; tentatively, D is TRBD1 (5 bases). The CDR3 region has the DNA TGTGCCAGCAGTGTTGGAAGGGGCTACGAGCAGTACTTC. This codes for CASSVGRGYEQYF.